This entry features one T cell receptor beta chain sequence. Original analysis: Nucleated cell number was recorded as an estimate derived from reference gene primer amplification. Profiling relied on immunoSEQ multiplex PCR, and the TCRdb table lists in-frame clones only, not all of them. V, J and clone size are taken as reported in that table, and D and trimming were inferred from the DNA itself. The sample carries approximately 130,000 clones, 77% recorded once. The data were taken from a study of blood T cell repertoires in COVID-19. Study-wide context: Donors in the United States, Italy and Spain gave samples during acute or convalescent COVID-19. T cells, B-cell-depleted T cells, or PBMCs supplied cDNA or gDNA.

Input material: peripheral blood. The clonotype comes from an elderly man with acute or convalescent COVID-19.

This chain's CDR3 is CASSAGTGVFGAFF. CDR3 DNA: TGTGCCAGTAGTGCCGGGACAGGGGTCTTTGGAGCTTTCTTT. The genes are TRBV19 and TRBJ1-1, with TRBD1 matching 10 bases. Germline lookup yields CDR1 LNHDA and CDR2 SQIVND (reference sequence). The CDR3 is 14 residues long. J lost 10 bases, V lost 5 bases, and 10 bases had no gene match.